One sample yielded the 13 T cell receptor beta chains listed below, sequenced in a study of cytomegalovirus exposure and HLA in healthy donors. This PCR relied on a set of 60 Vbeta primers and 13 Jbeta primers. Sequenced by immunoSEQ multiplex PCR; TCRdb stores in-frame clones only, minus some. The data hold about 95,000 clones, with 78% observed a single time. The sample was PBMCs. The receptors stem from a woman aged 40 to 50 in good health and CMV-seropositive.

The chain combines TRBV5-1 with TRBJ2-5, with D possibly matching TRBD2 (6 bases). The CDR3 is 14 residues long. The germline CDR1 and CDR2 sequences are SGHRS and YFSETQ. V lost 0 bases and J 4 bases, leaving 10 bases between the germline ends. CDR3 region: CASSLVPGVETQYF. CDR3 DNA sequence: TGCGCCAGCAGCTTGGTCCCGGGGGTAGAGACCCAGTACTTC.

This clone was counted between two and nine times. CDR3 sequence: CASSDPRDIFSNQPQHF. The CDR3 region has the DNA TGTGCCAGCAGTGACCCTCGGGACATCTTTAGCAATCAGCCCCAGCATTTT. The chain has TRBV6-1 and TRBJ1-5, with D perhaps matching TRBD1 (6 bases). The CDR3 is made up of 17 amino acids. From germline, CDR1 is MNHNS and CDR2 SASEGT. V dropped 3 bases and J dropped 0 bases, with 15 bases sitting between them.

This clone showed up just once. The rearrangement links TRBV4-1 to TRBJ1-5; the D gene is possibly TRBD1 (6 bases). Trimming removed 0 bases at V and 3 bases at J, with 9 bases between. Germline V gives CDR1 MGHRA, CDR2 YSYEKL. The CDR3 loop spans 15 amino acids. The CDR3 coding sequence is TGCGCCAGCAGCCAAGAAGGACAGCTCAATCAGCCCCAGCATTTT. Protein sequence: CASSQEGQLNQPQHF.

This clone was detected a few times. The chain links TRBV6-1 to TRBJ2-3; 12 bases are shared with TRBD2. Germline V CDR1 and CDR2: MNHNS, SASEGT. The CDR3 is 17 amino acids. V was clipped by 3 bases and J by 2 bases; unmatched bases: 6. The CDR3 sequence: CASSEALAGGHTDTQYF. The DNA for the CDR3 is TGTGCCAGCAGTGAGGCACTAGCGGGAGGTCACACAGATACGCAGTATTTT.

This clone was detected only a few times. V usage is TRBV30 and J usage is TRBJ1-4, with unresolved D. This CDR3 has 17 amino acids. Trimming removed 2 bases at V and 0 bases at J, with 16 bases between. In germline, CDR1 is GTSNPN, CDR2 SVGIG (reference sequence). The CDR3 region has the DNA TGTGCCTGGAGTAGGGAAAGGAGGACTGCAACTAATGAAAAACTGTTTTTT. It specifies CAWSRERRTATNEKLFF.

This chain joins TRBV25-1 and TRBJ2-1; D possibly corresponds to TRBD2 (5 bases). V was trimmed by 8 bases and J by 0 bases, leaving 8 bases between them. This CDR3 region has 13 residues. The V gene's germline CDR1 is MGHDK and CDR2 SYGVNS. CDR3 sequence: CASSGSSYNEQFF. For the CDR3, the DNA is TGTGCCAGCTCTGGGAGCTCCTACAATGAGCAGTTCTTC.

The chain carries TRBV29-1 and TRBJ1-1; D unresolved. The germline gives CDR1 SQVTM, CDR2 ANQGSEA. V lost 5 bases to trimming and J lost 1 base, with 11 bases between them. CDR3 length equals 13 residues. CDR3 coding DNA: TGCAGCGTTTACAGAGAATGGAACACTGAAGCTTTCTTT. Translated: CSVYREWNTEAFF.

This clone was picked up a small number of times. The CDR3, as DNA: TGTGCCAGCAGCAAAGAGATAGGACAGAGGACACCTCGGGCTTTCTTT. Translation: CASSKEIGQRTPRAFF. This chain joins TRBV21-1 and TRBJ1-1; no DNA check was done on the table's D call, TRBD1. TRBV21-1 is an annotated pseudogene. The CDR3 runs 16 residues.

The chain links TRBV29-1 to TRBJ1-4, with no clear D. Germline V gene lookup returns CDR1 SQVTM and CDR2 ANQGSEA. Trimming took 4 bases from V and 6 from J, leaving 12 bases between them. The CDR3 length is 13 residues. The CDR3 region is CSVAPSGHEKLFF. In DNA, the CDR3 is TGCAGCGTTGCCCCTAGCGGGCATGAAAAACTGTTTTTT.

The chain has TRBV5-1 and TRBJ2-3; perhaps TRBD2 as D (5 bases). There are 14 residues in the CDR3. V was trimmed by 0 bases and J by 5 bases, leaving 10 bases between them. Germline CDR1 SGHRS, CDR2 YFSETQ. The CDR3 is CASSLAQEGDTQYF. The CDR3 DNA is TGCGCCAGCAGCTTGGCCCAAGAGGGAGATACGCAGTATTTT.

The chain links TRBV5-8 to TRBJ2-1; D is perhaps TRBD2 (6 bases). V lost 7 bases and J lost 0, with 14 bases in between. The CDR3 length is 15 residues. Germline CDR1 SGHTS, CDR2 YDEGEE. CDR3 DNA sequence: TGTGCCAGCCGGGGGACTTTCGACTCCTACAATGAGCAGTTCTTC. This encodes CASRGTFDSYNEQFF.

This clone has more than one count but fewer than ten. The chain uses TRBV5-1 and TRBJ2-1; a possible D gene is TRBD2 (6 bases). Germline values: CDR1 SGHRS, CDR2 YFSETQ. V lost 0 bases and J 6 bases, leaving 13 bases between the germline ends. The CDR3 has 15 amino acids. Written as DNA, the CDR3 is TGCGCCAGCAGCTTGGGTTTCGGGACTCTCAATGAGCAGTTCTTC. Translating gives CASSLGFGTLNEQFF.

The rearrangement joins TRBV7-3 to TRBJ2-5; no clear D gene. Germline V gene sequence: CDR1 SGHTA, CDR2 FQGTGA. The CDR3 has 15 amino acids. V lost 5 bases and J lost 2, with 15 bases in between. CDR3 sequence (DNA): TGTGCCAGCAGCCCAAACCCGGGTCGTCAAGAGACCCAGTACTTC. This gives the protein CASSPNPGRQETQYF.